Shown below are 18 T cell receptor beta chains from a single sample sequenced in a study of T cell repertoires and HLA-DP antigens. These TCRs are of unknown antigen specificity. This table comes from immunoSEQ multiplex PCR, and its TCRdb copy is limited to in-frame clones, with some not included. The sample records approximately 110,000 clones, roughly 92% being singletons. The material sequenced was CD4+ T cells from PBMCs. All receptors come from a woman aged 18 to 35 in good health and CMV-seronegative.

This sequence joins TRBV5-4 and TRBJ2-5; 7 positions match TRBD1. CDR1 SGHNT and CDR2 YYREEE come from the germline V gene (reference sequence). This CDR3 region has 15 residues. The V gene end was trimmed by 3 bases and the J gene end by 3 bases; junction bases not matched to a gene: 8. The CDR3 loop reads CASSSSGTAKETQYF. DNA of the CDR3: TGTGCCAGCAGCTCCTCCGGGACAGCTAAAGAGACCCAGTACTTC.

This clone was detected once. This chain joins TRBV7-2 and TRBJ2-6; D remains ambiguous. The germline V and J ends were trimmed by 4 bases and 0 bases, with 19 bases remaining between them. The CDR3 is made up of 19 amino acids. CDR1 is SGHTA, CDR2 FQGNSA, per germline. CDR3 region: CASSSPTASTLSGANVLTF. The CDR3 coding sequence is TGTGCCAGCAGCTCCCCGACTGCAAGTACCCTCTCTGGGGCCAACGTCCTGACTTTC.

This clone occurred a few times. The V gene is TRBV19, the J gene TRBJ1-5, with 8 bases that match TRBD1. Germline trimming cut 5 bases from V and 6 bases from J; bases unmatched to any gene: 12. This CDR3 contains 16 residues. Germline assignment: CDR1 LNHDA and CDR2 SQIVND (reference sequence). The CDR3 region is CASSEIRGRVSQPQHF. CDR3 DNA: TGTGCCAGTAGTGAAATCAGGGGGCGGGTAAGTCAGCCCCAGCATTTT.

The genes are TRBV19 and TRBJ2-3; 8 positions match TRBD2. The junction had 6 bases not matched to a gene; V was cut back by 5 bases and J by 2 bases. CDR1 and CDR2 (germline): LNHDA, SQIVND (reference sequence). The CDR3 loop spans 15 amino acids. CDR3 DNA sequence: TGTGCCAGTAGTCTAATAGCGGGGAACACAGATACGCAGTATTTT. It translates to CASSLIAGNTDTQYF.

The chain couples TRBV4-1 to TRBJ2-7; D may be TRBD2 (6 bases). Per the germline V gene, CDR1 is MGHRA and CDR2 is YSYEKL. The CDR3 loop spans 15 amino acids. V lost 1 base and J 2 bases, leaving 12 bases between the germline ends. The CDR3 DNA sequence: TGCGCCAGCAGCCAAGTGGCGGGACCCACCTACGAGCAGTACTTC. Translation gives CASSQVAGPTYEQYF.

This chain connects TRBV4-1 to TRBJ2-3; D is possibly TRBD1 or TRBD2 (5 bases each). Germline V gene sequence: CDR1 MGHRA, CDR2 YSYEKL. Trimming stripped 4 bases from V and 2 bases from J, with 16 bases between. This CDR3 has 16 amino acids. The CDR3: CASSRGGADHTDTQYF. The CDR3 DNA follows: TGCGCCAGCAGCCGGGGCGGAGCGGACCACACAGATACGCAGTATTTT.

The genes are TRBV5-1 and TRBJ1-1; D is undetermined. The length of the CDR3 is 13 residues. CDR1 and CDR2 (germline): SGHRS, YFSETQ. Trimming pared 0 bases from V and 0 bases from J, leaving 3 bases between. This CDR3 reads CASSLVVNTEAFF. CDR3 bases: TGCGCCAGCAGCTTGGTTGTGAACACTGAAGCTTTCTTT.

The chain has TRBV10-1 and TRBJ2-3; TRBD2 is a possible D gene (6 bases). CDR3 size: 16 residues. The ends were cut back, 6 bases at V and 3 bases at J, with 19 bases in the middle. CDR1 is WNHNN, CDR2 SYGVQD, per germline (reference sequence). CDR3 coding DNA: TGCGCCAGCAGAACCTCCCTACGGGAGAGGACAGATACGCAGTATTTT. Protein: CASRTSLRERTDTQYF.

The chain joins TRBV4-3 to TRBJ1-6; D is ambiguous. Trimming left V 0 bases short and J 9 bases short, with 15 bases between. Germline loops: CDR1 LGHNA, CDR2 YSLEER. This CDR3 has 16 residues. CDR3 loop: CASSQEFGPITSPLHF. CDR3 nucleotide sequence: TGCGCCAGCAGCCAAGAATTCGGGCCTATTACTTCACCCCTCCACTTT.

The chain has TRBV18 and TRBJ2-1; 9 bases agree with TRBD2. The CDR3 has 16 residues. Germline lookup yields CDR1 KGHSH and CDR2 LQKENI. Unmatched junction bases numbered 7, after V lost 0 bases and J lost 7 bases. The CDR3 DNA sequence: TGTGCCAGCTCACCACCTAGCGGGAGCGATATTAATGAGCAGTTCTTC. The encoded protein is CASSPPSGSDINEQFF.

The chain has TRBV19 and TRBJ1-3; D is undetermined. Trimming pared 3 bases from V and 0 bases from J, leaving 12 bases between. There are 16 residues in the CDR3. Germline V gene data show CDR1 as LNHDA and CDR2 as SQIVND (reference sequence). The CDR3 sequence is CASSIGGILSGNTIYF. The DNA for the CDR3 is TGTGCCAGTAGTATCGGCGGCATCCTCTCTGGAAACACCATATATTTT.

J is TRBJ2-2 and V is TRBV7-9; D gene unclear. The CDR3 is 14 amino acids. The germline V gene has CDR1 SEHNR and CDR2 FQNEAQ (reference sequence). V lost 3 bases to trimming and J lost 1 base, with 6 bases between them. CDR3 loop: CASSLAKNTGELFF. The CDR3 DNA reads as TGTGCCAGCAGCTTGGCGAAGAACACCGGGGAGCTGTTTTTT.

The rearrangement uses TRBV5-4 and TRBJ2-7; D might be TRBD1 (6 bases). CDR1 and CDR2 from the germline V gene are SGHNT and YYREEE (reference sequence). This CDR3 comprises 14 residues. V dropped 4 bases and J dropped 5 bases, with 16 bases sitting between them. The CDR3 reads CASSVKTGFHEQYF. In nucleotides, the CDR3 is TGTGCCAGCAGCGTAAAAACAGGGTTTCACGAGCAGTACTTC.

V usage is TRBV7-3 and J usage is TRBJ2-4, with D perhaps matching TRBD1 or TRBD2 (6 bases each). The V gene lost 5 bases and the J gene lost 14 bases, with 16 bases spanning the gap. This CDR3 comprises 12 residues. In germline, CDR1 is SGHTA, CDR2 FQGTGA. The DNA for the CDR3 is TGTGCCAGCAGCCCGGAGGGGGGAGTTAAGTACTTC. It specifies CASSPEGGVKYF. The full variable domain, with the rest looked up from reference TRBV7-3 and TRBJ2-4, is GAGVSQTPSNKVTEKGKYVELRCDPISGHTALYWYRQSLGQGPEFLIYFQGTGAADDSGLPNDRFFAVRPEGSVSTLKIQRTERGDSAVYLCASSPEGGVKYFGAGTRLSVL.

The chain has TRBV27 and TRBJ1-4; D possibly corresponds to TRBD1 (6 bases). This CDR3 spans 15 amino acids. Germline V gene sequence: CDR1 MNHEY, CDR2 SMNVEV (reference sequence). Trimming removed 6 bases from V and 7 bases from J, with 18 bases in between. This CDR3 reads CASRGLERGGEKLFF. CDR3 coding DNA: TGTGCCAGCAGAGGCCTTGAGAGGGGGGGTGAAAAACTGTTTTTT.

The J gene is TRBJ1-4, the V gene TRBV10-3; 10 nucleotides agree with TRBD1. Unmatched junction bases numbered 11, after V lost 1 base and J lost 0 bases. The germline V gene has CDR1 ENHRY and CDR2 SYGVKD. This CDR3 spans 20 amino acids. The CDR3 DNA follows: TGTGCCATCAGTGAGTGGGGGGACAGGGGAGAGGAGACAACTAATGAAAAACTGTTTTTT. The encoded protein is CAISEWGDRGEETTNEKLFF.

The gene calls are TRBV25-1 and TRBJ2-5; 10 bases fit TRBD2. Losses at the gene ends were 1 base for V and 5 bases for J; bases not matched to a gene: 4. Germline V gene data show CDR1 as MGHDK and CDR2 as SYGVNS. The CDR3 is 15 amino acids. The CDR3 sequence: CASSESYSGRETQYF. The DNA for the CDR3 is TGTGCCAGCAGTGAATCATATAGCGGGAGGGAGACCCAGTACTTC.

This chain uses TRBV5-1 with TRBJ2-5, with D unresolved. Trimming removed 2 bases at V and 4 bases at J, with 9 bases between. The CDR3 sequence is 13 residues long. Germline-derived CDR1 and CDR2 are SGHRS and YFSETQ. The CDR3 coding sequence is TGCGCCAGCAGCTTAGTAGCAGTAGAGACCCAGTACTTC. Protein sequence: CASSLVAVETQYF.